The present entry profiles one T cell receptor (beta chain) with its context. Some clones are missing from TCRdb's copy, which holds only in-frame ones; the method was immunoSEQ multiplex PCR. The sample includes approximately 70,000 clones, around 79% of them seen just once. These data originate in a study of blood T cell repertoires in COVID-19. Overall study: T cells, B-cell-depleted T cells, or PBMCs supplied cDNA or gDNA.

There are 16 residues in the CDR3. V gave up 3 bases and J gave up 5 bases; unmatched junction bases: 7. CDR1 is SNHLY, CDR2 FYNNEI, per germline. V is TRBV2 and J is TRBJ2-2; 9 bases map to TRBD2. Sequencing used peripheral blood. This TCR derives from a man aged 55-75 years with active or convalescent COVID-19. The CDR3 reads CASSERTSARTGELFF. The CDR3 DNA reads TGTGCCAGCAGTGAGCGGACTAGCGCCAGGACCGGGGAGCTGTTTTTT. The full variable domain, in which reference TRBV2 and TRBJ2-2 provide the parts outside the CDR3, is EPEVTQTPSHQVTQMGQEVILRCVPISNHLYFYWYRQILGQKVEFLVSFYNNEISEKSEIFDDQFSVERPDGSNFTLKIRSTKLEDSAMYFCASSERTSARTGELFFGEGSRLTVL.